This T cell receptor (beta chain) was observed in a study of T cell repertoires in cytomegalovirus infection. The CDR3 totals 18 residues. Germline CDR1 MDHEN, CDR2 SYDVKM. V was pared by 6 bases and J by 2 bases, with 13 bases of the junction left unmatched. One entry per CDR3 protein results from TCRdb running MiXCR on the reads. Among about 340,000 distinct CDR3 sequences, roughly 28% were seen once, and the ten largest hold around 20%. This clonotype came up a few times. What it binds is not known. Whole-study findings and limits: What dominated the ex vivo response were HLA-C-restricted CMV-specific TCR beta clonotypes.

The source is a human donor in good health (CMV status not recorded). Some clones in this sample may be carry-over from other donors' samples. The input for sequencing was cultured PBMCs, taken from culture after CMV antigen stimulation. The genes are TRBV28 and TRBJ1-5; 10 nucleotides line up with TRBD1. CDR3 DNA: TGTGCCAGCAGACCGGGACAGGGGAGGATGAGGCGCAATCAGCCCCAGCATTTT. Translation: CASRPGQGRMRRNQPQHF. Full variable domain (rest looked up from reference TRBV28 and TRBJ1-5): DVKVTQSSRYLVKRTGEKVFLECVQDMDHENMFWYRQDPGLGLRLIYFSYDVKMKEKGDIPEGYSVSREKKERFSLILESASTNQTSMYLCASRPGQGRMRRNQPQHFGDGTRLSIL.